This T cell receptor beta chain is drawn from a study of T-cell reconstitution after alpha-beta-depleted transplantation in children. Study-wide findings and caveats: Several hundred graft clones that had expanded were reportedly the source of alpha-beta T cells about two months after transplant. Some patients' high day-60 TCRbeta diversity was attributed to recipient cells surviving conditioning. After one year, T-cell counts and TCRbeta diversity mostly came from new T cells.

Construction of the TCRbeta library involved unique molecular identifiers. A single record per CDR3 protein comes from TCRdb applying MiXCR to the PCR reads. The sample lists some 300,000 distinct CDR3 sequences; approximately 7.3% were seen once. Germline CDR1 is SGDLS and CDR2 is YYNGEE. Trimming shortened V by 0 bases and J by 7 bases, and 7 bases separated the two germline ends. CDR3 length: 13 amino acids. This clonotype occurred many times. What it binds is not known. The TCR comes from a female patient aged 2-15 years who had a stem cell transplant for Fanconi anemia, so the T cells may come from the graft donor. The sequencing used peripheral blood, collected 360 days after TCRalphabeta/CD19-depleted stem cell transplant. The chain combines TRBV9 with TRBJ2-2; no reliable D call. The CDR3 sequence: CASSVGWFGELFF. CDR3 in DNA: TGTGCCAGCAGCGTAGGGTGGTTCGGGGAGCTGTTTTTT.